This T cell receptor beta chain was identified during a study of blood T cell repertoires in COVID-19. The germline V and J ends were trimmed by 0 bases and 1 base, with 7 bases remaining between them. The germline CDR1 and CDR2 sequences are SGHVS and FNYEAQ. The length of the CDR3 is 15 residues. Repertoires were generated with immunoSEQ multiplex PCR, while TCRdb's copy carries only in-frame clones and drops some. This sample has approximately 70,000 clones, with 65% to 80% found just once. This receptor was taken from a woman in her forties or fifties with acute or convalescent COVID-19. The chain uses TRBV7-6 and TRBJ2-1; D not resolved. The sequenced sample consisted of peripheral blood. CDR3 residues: CASSLAGLSYNEQFF. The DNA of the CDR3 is TGTGCCAGCAGCTTAGCTGGGCTATCCTACAATGAGCAGTTCTTC.